These 5 T cell receptor beta chains were sequenced from one sample in a study of T cells after yellow fever vaccination. TCRdb analysed the 5' RACE reads with MiXCR anew, one entry per CDR3 protein. The sample records a few hundred thousand distinct CDR3 sequences, around 6.8% being singletons. This specimen was PBMCs, taken roughly seven weeks after the first yellow fever vaccination. All receptors come from a man aged 18 to 29 who received the YFV17D yellow fever vaccine.

This clonotype appeared a few times. The V call is TRBV20-1, the J call TRBJ2-5; no reliable D call. V was pared by 3 bases and J by 2 bases, with 13 bases between. The CDR3 is 14 residues long. Germline V lookup: CDR1 DFQATT, CDR2 SNEGSKA (reference sequence). Written as DNA, the CDR3 is TGCAGTGCTAGGAGGTTAAGGGCTCAAGAGACCCAGTACTTC. Translating it yields CSARRLRAQETQYF.

This clonotype occurred a few times. The CDR3 loop is CASSPGGAGSYTF. Here the CDR3 DNA reads TGTGCCAGCAGCCCCGGGGGGGCAGGGAGCTACACCTTC. The rearrangement uses TRBV6-1 and TRBJ1-2, with a possible D match to TRBD1 (6 bases). The CDR3 is made up of 13 amino acids. The V and J ends lost 6 bases and 9 bases respectively, with 17 bases between them. Germline V CDR1 and CDR2: MNHNS, SASEGT.

V usage is TRBV20-1 and J usage is TRBJ1-4; no reliable D call. The germline V gene has CDR1 DFQATT and CDR2 SNEGSKA (reference sequence). The CDR3 runs to 12 residues. Trimming removed 6 bases from V and 11 bases from J, with 16 bases in between. CDR3 DNA: TGCAGTGCCAGATTAGGGTCTATGAAACTGTTTTTT. The encoded protein is CSARLGSMKLFF.

The sample holds a few counts of this clonotype. The chain has TRBV20-1 and TRBJ1-5; D is perhaps TRBD1 (6 bases). Trimming left V 3 bases short and J 6 bases short, with 12 bases between. The CDR3 is made up of 13 amino acids. Germline CDR1 and CDR2: DFQATT and SNEGSKA (reference sequence). The CDR3 loop reads CSARGTYGQPQHF. The CDR3 DNA follows: TGCAGTGCTAGGGGGACATACGGTCAGCCCCAGCATTTT.

This rearrangement joins TRBV7-9 to TRBJ2-7; D is possibly TRBD1 (5 bases). The ends were cut back, 5 bases at V and 2 bases at J, with 16 bases in the middle. The CDR3 has 15 amino acids. In germline, CDR1 is SEHNR, CDR2 FQNEAQ (reference sequence). CDR3 in DNA: TGTGCCAGCAGCCCATCCGACAGAGGAGCCTACGAGCAGTACTTC. This encodes CASSPSDRGAYEQYF.